This entry concerns a single T cell receptor (beta chain). Its antigen is still unknown. This sample was included in a study of cytomegalovirus exposure and HLA in healthy donors. Study-wide points: Most of the CMV-associated TCR beta chains (in a later analysis) appeared to be HLA-restricted.

The primer mix had 60 Vbeta and 13 Jbeta primers. Under the authors' procedure: Roughly 80 million unique TCR beta chains, roughly 11 million shared, were counted in a later analysis. Generated by immunoSEQ multiplex PCR, the TCRdb table keeps only in-frame clones and is missing some. D and trimming come from the DNA, and the V and J calls and clone size come from that table. In the table there are more than 60,000 clones, roughly 82% of which are singletons. This TCR was sampled from a man between 70 and 80 years old in good health and CMV-seropositive. Sequencing used PBMCs.

CDR3 coding DNA: TGTGCCAGCAGTTTGGGACAGGGCTATAATGAAAAACTGTTTTTT. Protein product: CASSLGQGYNEKLFF. The chain recombines TRBV28 with TRBJ1-4, with TRBD1 matching 9 bases. V trimming: 3 bases; J trimming: 4 bases; junction bases outside the gene matches: 3. Germline V lookup: CDR1 MDHEN, CDR2 SYDVKM. This CDR3 has 15 residues.